The 23 T cell receptor beta chains listed next were all sequenced from one sample in a study of cytomegalovirus exposure and HLA in healthy donors. The PCR made use of 60 Vbeta and 13 Jbeta primers. Profiling relied on immunoSEQ multiplex PCR, and the TCRdb table lists in-frame clones only, not all of them. The data hold 72,000 or so clones, with approximately 60% observed a single time. The sequencing sample was made of PBMCs. These TCRs come from a woman in her fifties or sixties in good health and CMV-seronegative.

This clone has only one observation. The chain combines TRBV21-1 with TRBJ1-5; the tabulated D call, TRBD1, remains unverified against the DNA. TRBV21-1 is flagged as a pseudogene. The CDR3 loop spans 16 amino acids. The DNA for the CDR3 is TGTGCCAGCAGCGCCAGACAGGGGGCGATGAATCAGCCCCAGCATTTT. It specifies CASSARQGAMNQPQHF.

The rearrangement uses TRBV7-2 and TRBJ1-2; 7 bases fit TRBD1. The CDR3 consists of 13 residues. V gave up 7 bases and J gave up 8 bases; unmatched junction bases: 10. The germline CDR1 and CDR2 sequences are SGHTA and FQGNSA. This CDR3 reads CASTLDRFQGYTF. CDR3 bases: TGTGCCAGCACTCTGGACAGGTTCCAAGGCTACACCTTC.

The chain recombines TRBV5-4 with TRBJ2-5; 7 positions match TRBD2. The CDR3 is made up of 15 amino acids. Germline assignment: CDR1 SGHNT and CDR2 YYREEE (reference sequence). Germline trimming cut 4 bases from V and 5 bases from J; bases unmatched to any gene: 11. Here the CDR3 DNA reads TGTGCCAGCAGCGGGGGGGGAGTTGCTGGCGAGACCCAGTACTTC. Translated: CASSGGGVAGETQYF. Variable domain in full (rest from reference TRBV5-4 and TRBJ2-5): ETGVTQSPTHLIKTRGQQVTLRCSSQSGHNTVSWYQQALGQGPQFIFQYYREEENGRGNFPPRFSGLQFPNYSSELNVNALELDDSALYLCASSGGGVAGETQYFGPGTRLLVL.

This clone was observed a handful of times. This chain joins TRBV30 and TRBJ1-1, with 7 bases identical to TRBD1. This CDR3 comprises 13 residues. V lost 5 bases to trimming and J lost 1 base; unmatched junction nucleotides: 4. CDR1 and CDR2 from the germline V gene are GTSNPN and SVGIG (reference sequence). CDR3 coding DNA: TGTGCCTGGTCCGGGACAGAGAACACTGAAGCTTTCTTT. Translation gives CAWSGTENTEAFF. Looking up the rest from reference TRBV30 and TRBJ1-1 gives the full variable domain: SQTIHQWPATLVQPVGSPLSLECTVEGTSNPNLYWYRQAAGRGLQLLFYSVGIGQISSEVPQNLSASRPQDRQFILSSKKLLLSDSGFYLCAWSGTENTEAFFGQGTRLTVV.

In its sample, this clone was seen once. The gene calls are TRBV28 and TRBJ1-1; D gene ambiguous. The V gene lost 2 bases and the J gene lost 10 bases, with 8 bases spanning the gap. The CDR3 extends over 11 amino acids. Germline V lookup: CDR1 MDHEN, CDR2 SYDVKM. The CDR3 loop is CASSLDGGAFF. For the CDR3, the DNA is TGTGCCAGCAGTTTAGACGGCGGAGCTTTCTTT.

The chain is built from TRBV4-1 and TRBJ1-2; TRBD1 might be the D (5 bases). Per the germline V gene, CDR1 is MGHRA and CDR2 is YSYEKL. The CDR3 length is 15 residues. The ends were cut back, 0 bases at V and 8 bases at J, with 16 bases in the middle. The CDR3 reads CASSQDGFGGGGYTF. The CDR3, as DNA: TGCGCCAGCAGCCAAGATGGTTTCGGGGGTGGAGGCTACACCTTC.

The chain employs TRBV27 and TRBJ2-1; 8 nucleotides align to TRBD2. Germline V CDR1 and CDR2: MNHEY, SMNVEV (reference sequence). The CDR3 is made up of 14 amino acids. With V trimmed by 5 bases and J by 10 bases, 10 bases remained unmatched. CDR3 sequence reads: CASSRTSLMGEQFF. The CDR3 DNA sequence: TGTGCCAGCAGTAGGACTAGCCTGATGGGAGAGCAGTTCTTC.

The gene calls are TRBV7-9 and TRBJ1-1; no definite D call. This CDR3 has 10 amino acids. CDR1 and CDR2 from the germline V gene are SEHNR and FQNEAQ (reference sequence). The V gene lost 5 bases and the J gene lost 9 bases, with 7 bases spanning the gap. The CDR3 sequence: CASSLLQAFF. The CDR3 DNA reads TGTGCCAGCAGCCTCCTTCAAGCTTTCTTT.

This clone occurred once. J is TRBJ2-1 and V is TRBV11-1; possibly TRBD2 for D (6 bases). CDR3 size: 17 residues. Looked up from germline, CDR1 is SGHAT and CDR2 is FQDESV (reference sequence). V lost 0 bases and J lost 6, with 18 bases in between. CDR3 in amino acids: CASSLASGVAAANEQFF. CDR3 nucleotide sequence: TGTGCCAGCAGCTTAGCGTCGGGGGTCGCGGCCGCCAATGAGCAGTTCTTC.

The chain has TRBV2 and TRBJ1-2; unclear D gene. CDR3 length equals 15 residues. V was shortened by 6 bases and J by 4 bases, with 18 bases between the two germline ends. Germline CDR1 SNHLY, CDR2 FYNNEI. Written as DNA, the CDR3 is TGTGCCAGCAGCGACACGCGGGGAGGCGGCTATGGCTACACCTTC. Protein sequence: CASSDTRGGGYGYTF.

J is TRBJ1-2 and V is TRBV27, with 7 bases that match TRBD1. V lost 2 bases and J lost 8; bases outside the gene matches: 8. CDR3 length equals 14 residues. In germline, CDR1 is MNHEY, CDR2 SMNVEV (reference sequence). The CDR3 DNA sequence: TGTGCCAGCAGTTTAGACGGGGGACAGCGCGGCTACACCTTC. This sequence encodes CASSLDGGQRGYTF.

The chain uses TRBV19 and TRBJ1-2, with D hard to call. The CDR3 totals 14 residues. Germline values: CDR1 LNHDA, CDR2 SQIVND (reference sequence). Deletions cut 9 bases from V and 4 bases from J, with 18 bases between. Here the CDR3 DNA reads TGTGCCAGCAATCCTTTGGGAGGGTCCTATGGCTACACCTTC. It encodes CASNPLGGSYGYTF.

The J gene is TRBJ2-3, the V gene TRBV2, with a weak D call TRBD2 (5 bases). The CDR3 runs to 12 residues. Per the germline V gene, CDR1 is SNHLY and CDR2 is FYNNEI. V lost 7 bases to trimming and J lost 4 bases, with 9 bases between them. The CDR3 is CASKERADTQYF. In DNA, the CDR3 is TGTGCCAGCAAGGAGAGGGCAGATACGCAGTATTTT.

The table lists this clone with a count of one. This sequence joins TRBV7-2 and TRBJ2-3, with TRBD2 matching 8 bases. Germline values: CDR1 SGHTA, CDR2 FQGNSA. Trimming at V came to 0 bases and at J to 0 bases, leaving 11 bases not matched to a gene. CDR3 length: 19 amino acids. The CDR3 loop reads CASSLARAGEDPSTDTQYF. The CDR3 DNA reads as TGTGCCAGCAGCTTAGCGCGAGCGGGGGAGGACCCTAGCACAGATACGCAGTATTTT.

The chain uses TRBV5-6 and TRBJ2-7, with 7 positions matching TRBD2. Germline-derived CDR1 and CDR2 are SGHDT and YYEEEE. The CDR3 spans 14 residues. J lost 2 bases, V lost 3 bases, and 5 bases had no gene match. The CDR3 region has the DNA TGTGCCAGCAGCTGGGGGAGGGTACCCTACGAGCAGTACTTC. As protein: CASSWGRVPYEQYF.

CDR3 loop: CASSFDGTSTDTQYF. DNA of the CDR3: TGTGCCAGCAGCTTTGATGGCACAAGCACAGATACGCAGTATTTT. The J gene is TRBJ2-3, the V gene TRBV11-3; no firm D call. CDR3 length: 15 amino acids. CDR1 and CDR2 (germline): SGHNT, YENEEA. Deletions cut 3 bases from V and 0 bases from J, with 10 bases between.

V gene TRBV7-2 combines with J gene TRBJ2-7; TRBD2 matches at 14 bases. Per germline, CDR1 SGHTA and CDR2 FQGNSA. J lost 6 bases, V lost 6 bases, and 10 bases had no gene match. This CDR3 has 16 residues. Here the CDR3 DNA reads TGTGCCAGCAGTTGGGGGACTAGCGGGAGAGGTCGCGAGCAGTACTTC. Protein sequence: CASSWGTSGRGREQYF.

This CDR3 is CASRQARESYEQYF. The CDR3 region has the DNA TGTGCCAGCAGGCAGGCTAGGGAGTCCTACGAGCAGTACTTC. The chain couples TRBV2 to TRBJ2-7; D is possibly TRBD2 (5 bases). The CDR3 consists of 14 residues. Trimming took off 6 bases at V and 1 base at J, with 13 bases between the two ends. Germline CDR1 reads SNHLY; CDR2 reads FYNNEI.

In its sample, this clone was seen once. The V gene is TRBV6-4, the J gene TRBJ2-1, with a possible D match to TRBD1 (5 bases). CDR3 length: 14 residues. Trimming stripped 7 bases from V and 8 bases from J, with 18 bases between. Germline assignment: CDR1 MRHNA and CDR2 SNTAGT. The DNA for the CDR3 is TGTGCCAGCAAGACGACGACAGTGGCCCATGAGCAGTTCTTC. Translating it yields CASKTTTVAHEQFF.

V and J are TRBV11-1 and TRBJ1-1; 7 bases are shared with TRBD1. V lost 2 bases to trimming and J lost 3 bases; unmatched junction nucleotides: 3. The germline V gene encodes CDR1 SGHAT and CDR2 FQDESV (reference sequence). The CDR3 is 14 residues long. The CDR3 region is CASSLLGQYTEAFF. Written as DNA, the CDR3 is TGTGCCAGCAGCTTATTGGGACAGTACACTGAAGCTTTCTTT.

CDR3: CASSLSVRAGSFGRGEQYF. The CDR3 DNA sequence: TGCGCCAGCAGCTTGAGTGTTAGGGCAGGGTCTTTCGGTCGCGGCGAGCAGTACTTC. The V and J genes are TRBV5-1 and TRBJ2-7; possible D gene TRBD1, 5 bases. CDR3 length equals 19 residues. The V end lost 1 base, the J end lost 6 bases, and 29 bases lay between the germline ends. Germline CDR1 is SGHRS and CDR2 is YFSETQ. Full variable domain (remainder filled in from reference TRBV5-1 and TRBJ2-7): KAGVTQTPRYLIKTRGQQVTLSCSPISGHRSVSWYQQTPGQGLQFLFEYFSETQRNKGNFPGRFSGRQFSNSRSEMNVSTLELGDSALYLCASSLSVRAGSFGRGEQYFGPGTRLTVT.

The chain employs TRBV27 and TRBJ2-7; TRBD2 might be the D (6 bases). There are 15 residues in the CDR3. Germline loops: CDR1 MNHEY, CDR2 SMNVEV (reference sequence). With 5 bases removed from V and 3 bases from J, the gap between germline ends came to 17 bases. CDR3 sequence (DNA): TGTGCCAGCAGTCTGGGTTATGGAGGGATCTACGAGCAGTACTTC. It is translated as CASSLGYGGIYEQYF.

The V and J genes are TRBV4-3 and TRBJ1-1; D is perhaps TRBD1 (5 bases). Germline loops: CDR1 LGHNA, CDR2 YSLEER. V was shortened by 0 bases and J by 5 bases, with 10 bases between the two germline ends. The CDR3 runs 14 residues. CDR3: CASSQDPGRTEAFF. CDR3 nucleotides: TGCGCCAGCAGCCAAGATCCAGGGCGAACTGAAGCTTTCTTT.